This TCR beta chain was profiled in a study of blood T cell repertoires in COVID-19. Produced via immunoSEQ multiplex PCR; TCRdb's table is partial and in-frame only. Of a few hundred thousand clones in the sample, 70% to 90% were seen once. Germline V gives CDR1 MNHEY, CDR2 SVGEGT. Germline trimming cut 3 bases from V and 0 bases from J; bases unmatched to any gene: 5. The length of the CDR3 is 17 residues. This receptor was identified in a woman aged 30 to 39 who had recovered from COVID-19. Sequencing used PBMCs or T cells enriched from blood (not recorded which). The chain has TRBV6-2 or TRBV6-3 and TRBJ2-2; 9 bases agree with TRBD2. CDR3 region: CASSYLRLAANTGELFF. The CDR3 nucleotides are TGTGCCAGCAGTTATCTGAGACTAGCGGCGAACACCGGGGAGCTGTTTTTT.